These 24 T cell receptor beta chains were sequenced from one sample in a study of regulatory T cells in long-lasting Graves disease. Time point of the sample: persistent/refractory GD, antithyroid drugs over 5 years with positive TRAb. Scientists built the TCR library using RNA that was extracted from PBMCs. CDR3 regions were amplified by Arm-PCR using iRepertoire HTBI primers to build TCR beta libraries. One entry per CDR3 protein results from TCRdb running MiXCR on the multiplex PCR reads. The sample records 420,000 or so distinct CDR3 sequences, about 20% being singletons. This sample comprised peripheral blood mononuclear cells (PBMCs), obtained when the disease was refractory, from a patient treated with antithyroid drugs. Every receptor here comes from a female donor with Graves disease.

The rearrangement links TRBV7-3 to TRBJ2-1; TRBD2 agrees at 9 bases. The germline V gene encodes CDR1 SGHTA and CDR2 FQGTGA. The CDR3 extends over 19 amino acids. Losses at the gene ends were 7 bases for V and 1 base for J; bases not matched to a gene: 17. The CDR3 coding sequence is TGTGCCAGCAACTTGAGGGGGCGTGGGCGGGAGGGTTCCTACAATGAGCAGTTCTTC. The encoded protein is CASNLRGRGREGSYNEQFF.

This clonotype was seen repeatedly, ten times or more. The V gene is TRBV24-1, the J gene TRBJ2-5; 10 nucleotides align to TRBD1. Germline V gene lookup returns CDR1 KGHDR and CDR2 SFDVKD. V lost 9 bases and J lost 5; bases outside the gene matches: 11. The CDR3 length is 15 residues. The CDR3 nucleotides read TGTGCCACCGGGGAGGACAGGGGGATACTGGAGACCCAGTACTTC. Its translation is CATGEDRGILETQYF.

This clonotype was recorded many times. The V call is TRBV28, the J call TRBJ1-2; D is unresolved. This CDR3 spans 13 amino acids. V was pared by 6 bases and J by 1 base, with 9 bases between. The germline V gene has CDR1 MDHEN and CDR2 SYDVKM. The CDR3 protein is CASSNSVNYGYTF. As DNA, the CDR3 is TGTGCCAGCAGCAACTCAGTTAACTATGGCTACACCTTC.

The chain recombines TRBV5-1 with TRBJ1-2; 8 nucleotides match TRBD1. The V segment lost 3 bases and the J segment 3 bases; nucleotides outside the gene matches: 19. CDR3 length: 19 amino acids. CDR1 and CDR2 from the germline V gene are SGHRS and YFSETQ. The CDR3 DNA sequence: TGCGCCAGCAGCTGGGCGCTTGGTTTACCGGGACAGGCTTACTATGGCTACACCTTC. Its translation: CASSWALGLPGQAYYGYTF.

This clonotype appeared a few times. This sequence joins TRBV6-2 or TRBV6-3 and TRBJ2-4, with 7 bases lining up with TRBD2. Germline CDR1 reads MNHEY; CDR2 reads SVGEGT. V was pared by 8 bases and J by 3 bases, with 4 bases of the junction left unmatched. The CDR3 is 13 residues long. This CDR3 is CASREVGKNIQYF. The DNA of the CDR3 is TGTGCCAGCCGGGAGGTGGGCAAAAACATTCAGTACTTC.

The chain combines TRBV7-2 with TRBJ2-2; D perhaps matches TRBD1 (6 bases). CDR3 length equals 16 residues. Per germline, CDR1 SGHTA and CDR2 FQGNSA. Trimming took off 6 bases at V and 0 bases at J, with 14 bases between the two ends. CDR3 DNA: TGTGCCAGCAGAGCCTCGAGGGGGTCGAACACCGGGGAGCTGTTTTTT. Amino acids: CASRASRGSNTGELFF.

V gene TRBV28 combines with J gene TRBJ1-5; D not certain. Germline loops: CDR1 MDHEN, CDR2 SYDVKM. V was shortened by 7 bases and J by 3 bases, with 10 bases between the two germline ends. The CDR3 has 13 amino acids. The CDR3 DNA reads TGTGCCAGCACGAGGCCGTACAATCAGCCCCAGCATTTT. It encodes CASTRPYNQPQHF. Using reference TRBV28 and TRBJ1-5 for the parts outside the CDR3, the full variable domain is DVKVTQSSRYLVKRTGEKVFLECVQDMDHENMFWYRQDPGLGLRLIYFSYDVKMKEKGDIPEGYSVSREKKERFSLILESASTNQTSMYLCASTRPYNQPQHFGDGTRLSIL.

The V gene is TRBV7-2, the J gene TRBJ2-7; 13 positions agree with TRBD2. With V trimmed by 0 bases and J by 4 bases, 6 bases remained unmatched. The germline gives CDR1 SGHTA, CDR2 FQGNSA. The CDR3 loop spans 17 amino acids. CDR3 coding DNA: TGTGCCAGCAGCTTAGCGCTTGGACTAGCGGGAGATTACGAGCAGTACTTC. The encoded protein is CASSLALGLAGDYEQYF.

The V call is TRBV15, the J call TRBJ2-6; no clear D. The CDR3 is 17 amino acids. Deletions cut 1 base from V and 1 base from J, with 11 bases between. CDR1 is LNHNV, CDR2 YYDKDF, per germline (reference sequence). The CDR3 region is CATSRGEDVSGANVLTF. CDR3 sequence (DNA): TGTGCCACCAGCAGAGGCGAGGACGTTTCTGGGGCCAACGTCCTGACTTTC. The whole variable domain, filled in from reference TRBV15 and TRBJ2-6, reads DAMVIQNPRYQVTQFGKPVTLSCSQTLNHNVMYWYQQKSSQAPKLLFHYYDKDFNNEADTPDNFQSRRPNTSFCFLDIRSPGLGDTAMYLCATSRGEDVSGANVLTFGAGSRLTVL.

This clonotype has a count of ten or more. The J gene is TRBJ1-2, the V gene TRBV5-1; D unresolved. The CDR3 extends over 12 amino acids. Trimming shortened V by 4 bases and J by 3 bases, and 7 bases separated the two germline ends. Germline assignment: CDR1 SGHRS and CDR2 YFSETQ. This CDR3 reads CASSPDDYGYTF. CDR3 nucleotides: TGCGCCAGCAGCCCGGACGACTATGGCTACACCTTC.

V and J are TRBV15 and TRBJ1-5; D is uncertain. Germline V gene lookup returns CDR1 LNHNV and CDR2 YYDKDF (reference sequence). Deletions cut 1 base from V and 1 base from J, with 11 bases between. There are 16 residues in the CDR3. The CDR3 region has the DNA TGTGCCACCAGCAGAGTCCGTGGCGGGAGCAATCAGCCCCAGCATTTT. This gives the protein CATSRVRGGSNQPQHF.

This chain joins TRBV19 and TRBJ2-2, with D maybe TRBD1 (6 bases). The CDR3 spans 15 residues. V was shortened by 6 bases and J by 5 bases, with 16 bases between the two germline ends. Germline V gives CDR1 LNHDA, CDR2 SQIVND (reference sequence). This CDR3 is CASSLPRGRTGELFF. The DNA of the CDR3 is TGTGCCAGTAGCCTTCCCAGGGGAAGGACCGGGGAGCTGTTTTTT.

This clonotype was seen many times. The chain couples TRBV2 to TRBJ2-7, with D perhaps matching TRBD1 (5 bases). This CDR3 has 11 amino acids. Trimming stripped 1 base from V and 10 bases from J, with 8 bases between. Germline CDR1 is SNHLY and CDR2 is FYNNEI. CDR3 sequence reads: CASSEEGIQYF. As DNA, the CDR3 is TGTGCCAGCAGTGAAGAGGGGATACAGTACTTC.

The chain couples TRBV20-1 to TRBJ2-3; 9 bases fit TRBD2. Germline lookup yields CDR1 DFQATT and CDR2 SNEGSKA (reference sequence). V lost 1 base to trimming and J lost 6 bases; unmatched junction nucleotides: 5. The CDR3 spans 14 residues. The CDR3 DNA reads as TGCAGTGCTAGAGGACTAGCGGTCCCGGATACGCAGTATTTT. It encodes CSARGLAVPDTQYF.

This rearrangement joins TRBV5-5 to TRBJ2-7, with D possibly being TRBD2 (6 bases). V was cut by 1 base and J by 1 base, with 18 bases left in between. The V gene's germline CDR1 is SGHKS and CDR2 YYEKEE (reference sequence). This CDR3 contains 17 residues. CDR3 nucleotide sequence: TGTGCCAGCAGCTTGAGCGATTGGGGGGAGTCGTCCTACGAGCAGTACTTC. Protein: CASSLSDWGESSYEQYF.

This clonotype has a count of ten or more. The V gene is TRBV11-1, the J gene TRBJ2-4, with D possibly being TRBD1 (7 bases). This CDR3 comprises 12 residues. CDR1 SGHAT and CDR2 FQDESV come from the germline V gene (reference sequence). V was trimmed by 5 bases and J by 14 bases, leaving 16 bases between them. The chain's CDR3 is CASSPGGLRKYF. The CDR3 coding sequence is TGTGCCAGCAGCCCAGGGGGACTCCGGAAGTACTTC.

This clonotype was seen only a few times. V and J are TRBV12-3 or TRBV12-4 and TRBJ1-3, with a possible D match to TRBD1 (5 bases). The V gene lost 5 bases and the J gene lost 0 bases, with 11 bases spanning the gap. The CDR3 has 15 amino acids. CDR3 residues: CASSPDSSSGNTIYF. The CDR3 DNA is TGTGCCAGCAGTCCAGACAGTAGCTCTGGAAACACCATATATTTT.

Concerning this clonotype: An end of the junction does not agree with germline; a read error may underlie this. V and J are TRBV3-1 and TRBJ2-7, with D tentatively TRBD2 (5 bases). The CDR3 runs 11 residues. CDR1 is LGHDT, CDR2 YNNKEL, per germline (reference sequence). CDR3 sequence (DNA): TGTGCCAGCAGCCAAGGGTGGCTAGCAGACTTC. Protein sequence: CASSQGWLADF.

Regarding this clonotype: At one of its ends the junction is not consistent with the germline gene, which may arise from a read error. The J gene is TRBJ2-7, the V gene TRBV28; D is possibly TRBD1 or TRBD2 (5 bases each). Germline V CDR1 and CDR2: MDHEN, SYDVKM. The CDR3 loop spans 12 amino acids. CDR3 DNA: TGTGCCGGCAGTTTAGGGGAGTACGAGCAGTACTTC. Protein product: CAGSLGEYEQYF.

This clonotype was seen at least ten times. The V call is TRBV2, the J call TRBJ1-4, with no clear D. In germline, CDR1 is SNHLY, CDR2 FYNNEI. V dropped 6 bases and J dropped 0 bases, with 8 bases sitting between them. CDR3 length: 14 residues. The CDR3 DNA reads TGTGCCAGCAGGCTGGAAGCAACTAATGAAAAACTGTTTTTT. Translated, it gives CASRLEATNEKLFF.

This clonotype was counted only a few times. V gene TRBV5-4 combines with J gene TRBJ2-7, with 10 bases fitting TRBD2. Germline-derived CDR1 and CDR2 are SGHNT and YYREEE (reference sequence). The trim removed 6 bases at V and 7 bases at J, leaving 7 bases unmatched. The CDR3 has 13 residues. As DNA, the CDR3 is TGTGCCAGCACTGCTAGCGGGAGCAATGAGCAGTACTTC. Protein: CASTASGSNEQYF.

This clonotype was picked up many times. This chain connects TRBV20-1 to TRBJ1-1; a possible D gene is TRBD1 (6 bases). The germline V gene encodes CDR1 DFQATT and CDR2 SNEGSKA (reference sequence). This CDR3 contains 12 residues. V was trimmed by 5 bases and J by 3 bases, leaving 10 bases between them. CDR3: CSAARTDTEAFF. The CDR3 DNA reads TGCAGTGCTGCCCGGACAGACACTGAAGCTTTCTTT.

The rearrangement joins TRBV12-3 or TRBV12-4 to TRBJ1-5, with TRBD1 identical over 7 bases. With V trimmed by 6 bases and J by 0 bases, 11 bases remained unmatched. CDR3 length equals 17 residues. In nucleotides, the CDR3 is TGTGCCAGCAGATTCGACAGGGATTATTATAGCAATCAGCCCCAGCATTTT. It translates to CASRFDRDYYSNQPQHF.

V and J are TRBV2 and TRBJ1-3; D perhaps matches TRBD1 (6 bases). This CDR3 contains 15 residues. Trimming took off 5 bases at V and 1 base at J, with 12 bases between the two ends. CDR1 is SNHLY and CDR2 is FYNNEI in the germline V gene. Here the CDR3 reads CASSMGAKSGNTIYF. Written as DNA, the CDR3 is TGTGCCAGCAGTATGGGGGCGAAATCTGGAAACACCATATATTTT.